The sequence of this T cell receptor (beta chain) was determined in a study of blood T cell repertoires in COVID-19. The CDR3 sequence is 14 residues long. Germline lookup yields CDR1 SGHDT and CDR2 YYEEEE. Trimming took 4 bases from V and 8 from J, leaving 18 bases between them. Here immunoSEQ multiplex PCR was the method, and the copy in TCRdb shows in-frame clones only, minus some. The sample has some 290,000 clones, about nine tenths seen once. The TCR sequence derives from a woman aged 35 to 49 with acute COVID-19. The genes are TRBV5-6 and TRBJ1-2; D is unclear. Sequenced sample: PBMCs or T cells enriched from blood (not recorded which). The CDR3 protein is CASSPFGPSRGYTF. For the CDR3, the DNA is TGTGCCAGCAGCCCCTTCGGTCCCTCGCGGGGCTACACCTTC.